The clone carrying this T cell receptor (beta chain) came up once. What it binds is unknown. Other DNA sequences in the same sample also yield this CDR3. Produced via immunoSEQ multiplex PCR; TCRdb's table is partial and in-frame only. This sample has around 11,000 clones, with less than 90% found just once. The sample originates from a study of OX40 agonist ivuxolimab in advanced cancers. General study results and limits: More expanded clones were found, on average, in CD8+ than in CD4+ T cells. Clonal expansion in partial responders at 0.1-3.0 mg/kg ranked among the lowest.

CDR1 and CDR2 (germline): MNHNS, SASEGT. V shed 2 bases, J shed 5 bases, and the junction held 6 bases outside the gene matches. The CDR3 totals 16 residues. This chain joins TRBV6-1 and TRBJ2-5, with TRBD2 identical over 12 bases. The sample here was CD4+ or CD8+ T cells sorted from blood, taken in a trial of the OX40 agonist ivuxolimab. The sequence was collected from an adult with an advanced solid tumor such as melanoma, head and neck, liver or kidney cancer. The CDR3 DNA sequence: TGTGCCAGCAGTGAACTAGCGGGGGGGCCCCAGGAGACCCAGTACTTC. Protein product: CASSELAGGPQETQYF.